These 17 T cell receptor beta chains were sequenced from one sample in a study of T cell repertoires in cytomegalovirus infection. Each CDR3 protein is one row after TCRdb ran MiXCR on the reads. Of about 100,000 distinct CDR3 sequences listed, more than 20% are singletons. The sample consisted of CD8+ T cells from PBMCs. All receptors come from a human donor in good health (CMV status not recorded). Some clones in this sample may be carry-over from other donors' samples.

There are many counts of this clonotype. The rearrangement joins TRBV7-2 to TRBJ2-1, with D unresolved. CDR1 and CDR2 from the germline V gene are SGHTA and FQGNSA. The CDR3 extends over 11 amino acids. Trimming removed 4 bases from V and 11 bases from J, with 9 bases in between. The CDR3 spells CASSYGSQQFF. DNA of the CDR3: TGTGCCAGCAGCTACGGATCCCAGCAGTTCTTC.

V is TRBV28 and J is TRBJ2-6; D remains ambiguous. Germline V gene sequence: CDR1 MDHEN, CDR2 SYDVKM. Trimming cost V 2 bases and J 2 bases, with 7 bases left between them. The CDR3 is 15 residues long. The DNA of the CDR3 is TGTGCCAGCAGTTTAGGGAATGCTGGGGCCAACGTCCTGACTTTC. This gives the protein CASSLGNAGANVLTF.

This clonotype was picked up many times. The rearrangement uses TRBV7-9 and TRBJ1-1; the match to TRBD1 covers 8 bases. Looked up from germline, CDR1 is SEHNR and CDR2 is FQNEAQ (reference sequence). V was clipped by 1 base and J by 4 bases; unmatched bases: 2. There are 14 residues in the CDR3. DNA of the CDR3: TGTGCCAGCAGCTTAGGAGGACAGGGCACTGAAGCTTTCTTT. Protein: CASSLGGQGTEAFF.

This clonotype was seen only a few times. The genes are TRBV11-2 and TRBJ1-4, with a weak D call TRBD1 (5 bases). The CDR3 contains 17 residues. Germline-derived CDR1 and CDR2 are SGHAT and FQNNGV. V lost 1 base, J lost 4 bases, and 16 bases lay in between. The DNA of the CDR3 is TGTGCCAGCAGCTTAGTCGGAGAAGGGGTTCTTAATGAAAAACTGTTTTTT. Amino acids: CASSLVGEGVLNEKLFF.

This chain links TRBV28 with TRBJ2-7; D is possibly TRBD1 (6 bases). This CDR3 contains 12 residues. Germline V gives CDR1 MDHEN, CDR2 SYDVKM. V was clipped by 6 bases and J by 5 bases, with 11 bases between them. The CDR3 region has the DNA TGTGCCAGCAGCGAGGGGGTCCACGAGCAGTACTTC. Translated: CASSEGVHEQYF.

With regard to this clonotype: Germline is not matched at one junction end, which may reflect a read error. The chain combines TRBV19 with TRBJ2-1, with D perhaps matching TRBD1 (6 bases). The germline V gene encodes CDR1 LNHDA and CDR2 SQIVND (reference sequence). The CDR3 length is 15 residues. CDR3 DNA: TGTGCCAGTATTATAGCAGGGGCCTCCTACAATGAGCAGTTCTTC. Amino acid sequence: CASIIAGASYNEQFF. Drawing the rest from reference TRBV19 and TRBJ2-1, the complete variable domain is DGGITQSPKYLFRKEGQNVTLSCEQNLNHDAMYWYRQDPGQGLRLIYYSQIVNDFQKGDIAEGYSVSREKKESFPLTVTSAQKNPTAFYLCASIIAGASYNEQFFGPGTRLTVL.

As to this clonotype: A much bigger clone sits one base away, suggesting this may be a read error. The rearrangement joins TRBV11-2 to TRBJ1-5; possible D gene TRBD1, 5 bases. The CDR3 runs 15 residues. The germline V gene encodes CDR1 SGHAT and CDR2 FQNNGV. The CDR3 nucleotides read TGTACCAGCAGGGAGGGCGGAACTAGCAATCAGCCCCAGCATTTT. This codes for CTSREGGTSNQPQHF.

This clonotype occurred once. A much larger clone differs by one base, so this may be a read error. This rearrangement joins TRBV7-6 to TRBJ2-1, with 10 nucleotides matching TRBD2. Germline CDR1 reads SGHVS; CDR2 reads FNYEAQ. V dropped 4 bases and J dropped 6; count of bases not matched to a gene: 6. The CDR3 has 15 residues. The CDR3 region has the DNA TGTGCCAGCAGCTGGCTAGCGGGGGTGGGCAATGAGCAGTTCTTC. Protein: CASSWLAGVGNEQFF.

This clonotype turned up a few times. V usage is TRBV7-9 and J usage is TRBJ2-5; D is undetermined. From germline, CDR1 is SEHNR and CDR2 FQNEAQ (reference sequence). The CDR3 totals 14 residues. V was trimmed by 5 bases and J by 1 base, leaving 11 bases between them. The CDR3 reads CASSPIASQETQYF. In nucleotides, the CDR3 is TGTGCCAGCAGCCCCATAGCCTCCCAAGAGACCCAGTACTTC.

This clonotype showed up many times. The gene calls are TRBV4-3 and TRBJ2-1; D uncertain. The CDR3 spans 14 residues. CDR1 is LGHNA and CDR2 is YSLEER in the germline V gene. V was trimmed by 1 base and J by 4 bases, leaving 8 bases between them. The DNA for the CDR3 is TGCGCCAGCAGCCAAGCTACTGATTACAATGAGCAGTTCTTC. Encoded protein: CASSQATDYNEQFF.

This clonotype has more than one count but fewer than ten. The chain links TRBV7-2 to TRBJ2-3; a possible D gene is TRBD1 (6 bases). The CDR3 sequence is 15 residues long. V dropped 4 bases and J dropped 2 bases, with 13 bases sitting between them. Germline lookup yields CDR1 SGHTA and CDR2 FQGNSA. The CDR3 coding sequence is TGTGCCAGCAGCTCCCGGGACACCTACACAGATACGCAGTATTTT. As protein: CASSSRDTYTDTQYF.

This clonotype was seen at least ten times. This chain uses TRBV12-3 or TRBV12-4 with TRBJ1-1; a possible D gene is TRBD1 (5 bases). V lost 7 bases to trimming and J lost 1 base, with 10 bases between them. The CDR3 is 13 residues long. CDR3 nucleotides: TGTGCCAGCACCGCAGGGCCGAACACTGAAGCTTTCTTT. Amino acid sequence: CASTAGPNTEAFF.

The V call is TRBV9, the J call TRBJ1-2, with D perhaps TRBD1 (5 bases). Per the germline V gene, CDR1 is SGDLS and CDR2 is YYNGEE. This CDR3 is built from 21 residues. The V and J ends lost 5 bases and 2 bases respectively, with 34 bases between them. CDR3 DNA sequence: TGTGCCAGCAGGGGGACTGGAGTTCGACTTGGACCGGACTATTCCAACTATGGCTACACCTTC. This codes for CASRGTGVRLGPDYSNYGYTF.

The rearrangement joins TRBV19 to TRBJ2-3, with 10 bases aligning to TRBD2. From germline, CDR1 is LNHDA and CDR2 SQIVND (reference sequence). There are 15 residues in the CDR3. Losses at the gene ends were 3 bases for V and 4 bases for J; bases not matched to a gene: 4. The DNA for the CDR3 is TGTGCCAGTAGTATCACTAGCGGGACCGCAGATACGCAGTATTTT. This codes for CASSITSGTADTQYF.

This clonotype counts as large. J is TRBJ2-2 and V is TRBV7-9; a weak D match, TRBD2 (6 bases). The CDR3 is 17 residues long. V was shortened by 1 base and J by 3 bases, with 15 bases between the two germline ends. Germline V gives CDR1 SEHNR, CDR2 FQNEAQ (reference sequence). The CDR3 sequence: CASSLVGAGMYTGELFF. Here the CDR3 DNA reads TGTGCCAGCAGCTTAGTTGGCGCGGGGATGTACACCGGGGAGCTGTTTTTT.

The chain employs TRBV29-1 and TRBJ1-5; D uncertain. The CDR3 extends over 13 amino acids. The V and J ends lost 5 bases and 4 bases respectively, with 12 bases between them. CDR1 SQVTM and CDR2 ANQGSEA come from the germline V gene. The CDR3: CSVRGGLNQPQHF. The CDR3 DNA sequence: TGCAGCGTTCGTGGAGGGCTAAATCAGCCCCAGCATTTT.

As for this clonotype: One base away lies a much larger clone, so this may be a sequencing read error. The CDR3 DNA sequence: TGTACCAGCAGCCTAAGGGGACTGGACTCCTACGAGCAGTACTTC. Protein: CTSSLRGLDSYEQYF. V usage is TRBV7-8 and J usage is TRBJ2-7, with D perhaps TRBD2 (6 bases). Germline lookup yields CDR1 SGHVS and CDR2 FQNEAQ. The CDR3 has 15 amino acids.